Below are 29 T cell receptor beta chains sequenced from a single sample in a study of blood T cell repertoires in COVID-19. The assay was immunoSEQ multiplex PCR, and TCRdb's table has in-frame clones only and misses some. The profile covers fewer than 400,000 clones, with about 90% appearing a single time and less than 3.5% taken by the ten largest. The sample taken for sequencing was peripheral blood. These receptors were obtained from a woman aged 25 to 39 with COVID-19, enrolled during active disease.

The chain uses TRBV5-1 and TRBJ1-4; D remains unclear. V was pared by 0 bases and J by 0 bases, with 9 bases between. Germline V gene sequence: CDR1 SGHRS, CDR2 YFSETQ. This CDR3 is built from 16 residues. CDR3 sequence: CASSLVSGATNEKLFF. CDR3 in DNA: TGCGCCAGCAGCTTGGTTTCCGGGGCAACTAATGAAAAACTGTTTTTT.

The genes are TRBV29-1 and TRBJ1-2, with TRBD1 as a possible D gene (6 bases). Trimming removed 3 bases at V and 1 base at J, with 9 bases between. The CDR3 has 13 residues. Germline-derived CDR1 and CDR2 are SQVTM and ANQGSEA. The CDR3 sequence: CSVEGTYNYGYTF. The CDR3, as DNA: TGCAGCGTTGAGGGGACATATAACTATGGCTACACCTTC. The full variable domain, completed using reference TRBV29-1 and TRBJ1-2, is SAVISQKPSRDICQRGTSLTIQCQVDSQVTMMFWYRQQPGQSLTLIATANQGSEATYESGFVIDKFPISRPNLTFSTLTVSNMSPEDSSIYLCSVEGTYNYGYTFGSGTRLTVV.

This chain's CDR3 is CASSLGVFTSTGEKLFF. The CDR3 DNA sequence: TGTGCCAGCAGCTTAGGAGTCTTTACCTCGACGGGGGAAAAACTGTTTTTT. The chain joins TRBV7-2 to TRBJ1-4; D gene ambiguous. Germline CDR1 and CDR2: SGHTA and FQGNSA. Trimming pared 1 base from V and 8 bases from J, leaving 20 bases between. This CDR3 region has 17 residues.

The J gene is TRBJ2-7, the V gene TRBV28, with a tentative D call TRBD2 (5 bases). The length of the CDR3 is 15 residues. The V and J ends lost 7 bases and 2 bases respectively, with 18 bases between them. Germline assignment: CDR1 MDHEN and CDR2 SYDVKM. CDR3 in amino acids: CASNRPGVNPYEQYF. Written as DNA, the CDR3 is TGTGCCAGCAACCGACCCGGGGTAAACCCCTACGAGCAGTACTTC.

The chain's CDR3 is CASSLEAGIEAFF. The CDR3 region has the DNA TGCGCCAGCAGCTTGGAGGCCGGGATCGAAGCTTTCTTT. The chain links TRBV5-1 to TRBJ1-1; D is undetermined. The germline V gene has CDR1 SGHRS and CDR2 YFSETQ. CDR3 length: 13 amino acids. The ends were cut back, 0 bases at V and 8 bases at J, with 11 bases in the middle. Full variable domain (missing parts from reference TRBV5-1 and TRBJ1-1): KAGVTQTPRYLIKTRGQQVTLSCSPISGHRSVSWYQQTPGQGLQFLFEYFSETQRNKGNFPGRFSGRQFSNSRSEMNVSTLELGDSALYLCASSLEAGIEAFFGQGTRLTVV.

The V call is TRBV5-1, the J call TRBJ1-4, with D possibly being TRBD1 (6 bases). The CDR3 length is 15 residues. Deletions cut 4 bases from V and 4 bases from J, with 14 bases between. Germline loops: CDR1 SGHRS, CDR2 YFSETQ. CDR3 loop: CASSPGQSYNEKLFF. The CDR3 bases are TGCGCCAGCAGCCCTGGACAGTCCTATAATGAAAAACTGTTTTTT.

The chain employs TRBV18 and TRBJ1-5, with unresolved D. The V and J ends lost 4 bases and 3 bases respectively, with 10 bases between them. The germline V gene has CDR1 KGHSH and CDR2 LQKENI. The CDR3 runs to 14 residues. CDR3 sequence reads: CASSQNRDNQPQHF. CDR3 nucleotide sequence: TGTGCCAGCTCACAAAACAGAGACAATCAGCCCCAGCATTTT.

This clone appeared a single time. The chain employs TRBV9 and TRBJ2-7; a possible D gene is TRBD2 (5 bases). Trimming shortened V by 3 bases and J by 6 bases, and 22 bases separated the two germline ends. From germline, CDR1 is SGDLS and CDR2 YYNGEE. This CDR3 has 16 amino acids. The CDR3 coding sequence is TGTGCCAGCAGCGAGGGATTCTCGGGGTCTAGAGGCGAGCAGTACTTC. This sequence encodes CASSEGFSGSRGEQYF.

V usage is TRBV6-6 and J usage is TRBJ1-1; D ambiguous. CDR3 length: 12 residues. V lost 6 bases, J lost 4 bases, and 9 bases lay in between. The V gene's germline CDR1 is MNHNY and CDR2 SVGAGI (reference sequence). Written as DNA, the CDR3 is TGTGCCAGCAGGCACCCCGGCACTGAAGCTTTCTTT. Residues: CASRHPGTEAFF.

A note on this clone: The same CDR3 arises from other DNA sequences in this sample as well. The chain links TRBV7-9 to TRBJ1-5, with a tentative D call TRBD1 (5 bases). CDR1 and CDR2 (germline): SEHNR, FQNEAQ (reference sequence). The CDR3 length is 13 residues. Trimming removed 3 bases at V and 5 bases at J, with 8 bases between. CDR3 region: CASSLEGDQPQHF. DNA of the CDR3: TGTGCCAGCAGCTTGGAAGGGGATCAGCCCCAGCATTTT.

The chain combines TRBV28 with TRBJ2-5, with TRBD1 matching 7 bases. The length of the CDR3 is 14 residues. Germline V gene data show CDR1 as MDHEN and CDR2 as SYDVKM. The J segment lost 1 base and the V segment lost 5 bases, leaving 4 bases of the junction unmatched. The CDR3 loop is CASSPDRTQETQYF. CDR3 nucleotides: TGTGCCAGCAGTCCGGACAGGACCCAAGAGACCCAGTACTTC.

The chain joins TRBV9 to TRBJ1-1; unclear D gene. Germline CDR1 and CDR2: SGDLS and YYNGEE. With 0 bases removed from V and 7 bases from J, the gap between germline ends came to 13 bases. The CDR3 has 14 amino acids. The CDR3: CASSVGAERLEAFF. CDR3 coding DNA: TGTGCCAGCAGCGTAGGAGCGGAGCGCCTTGAAGCTTTCTTT.

This clone was detected once. This rearrangement joins TRBV19 to TRBJ1-1; 9 bases agree with TRBD1. CDR1 is LNHDA and CDR2 is SQIVND in the germline V gene (reference sequence). This CDR3 has 14 residues. Trimming at V came to 5 bases and at J to 5 bases, leaving 6 bases not matched to a gene. CDR3 amino acids: CASSPDRGGTEAFF. The CDR3 DNA is TGTGCCAGTAGTCCGGACAGGGGAGGAACTGAAGCTTTCTTT.

This chain links TRBV28 with TRBJ2-5, with 8 bases fitting TRBD2. CDR1 is MDHEN and CDR2 is SYDVKM in the germline V gene. The V segment lost 3 bases and the J segment 7 bases; nucleotides outside the gene matches: 13. CDR3 size: 16 residues. The CDR3 loop is CASSLVRRESGGTQYF. CDR3 nucleotide sequence: TGTGCCAGCAGTTTGGTGAGGCGGGAGAGCGGGGGGACCCAGTACTTC.

The rearrangement uses TRBV30 and TRBJ2-3, with 10 bases lining up with TRBD2. Per germline, CDR1 GTSNPN and CDR2 SVGIG (reference sequence). Trimming cost V 4 bases and J 5 bases; bases outside gene matches: 0. The CDR3 totals 12 residues. CDR3 in amino acids: CAWTSGRDTQYF. CDR3 in DNA: TGTGCCTGGACTAGCGGGAGAGATACGCAGTATTTT.

The chain couples TRBV21-1 to TRBJ2-7; the table's TRBD1 call for D was not verified on the DNA. TRBV21-1 is an annotated pseudogene. This CDR3 has 13 amino acids. The CDR3: CAILQGPPYEQYF. The CDR3 nucleotides read TGTGCCATCCTACAGGGGCCCCCCTACGAGCAGTACTTC.

The CDR3 coding sequence is TGCGCCAGCAGCCAAGAGTCGCAGGGGTATAGCAATCAGCCCCAGCATTTT. This codes for CASSQESQGYSNQPQHF. The rearrangement uses TRBV4-1 and TRBJ1-5, with D possibly matching TRBD1 (6 bases). The germline V gene encodes CDR1 MGHRA and CDR2 YSYEKL. The V end was cut by 0 bases, the J end by 0 bases, with 12 bases between. The CDR3 is 17 residues long.

The J gene is TRBJ2-2, the V gene TRBV19, with no clear D. The CDR3 totals 14 residues. Trimming shortened V by 3 bases and J by 4 bases, and 9 bases separated the two germline ends. The V gene's germline CDR1 is LNHDA and CDR2 SQIVND (reference sequence). In DNA, the CDR3 is TGTGCCAGTAGTATGTTAGCTAGCACCGGGGAGCTGTTTTTT. Protein product: CASSMLASTGELFF.

The chain recombines TRBV24-1 with TRBJ1-3; D might be TRBD1 (6 bases). V was shortened by 3 bases and J by 2 bases, with 10 bases between the two germline ends. The germline V gene has CDR1 KGHDR and CDR2 SFDVKD. This CDR3 contains 15 residues. Here the CDR3 DNA reads TGTGCCACCAGTGATCTACAGGGAACTGGAAACACCATATATTTT. It translates to CATSDLQGTGNTIYF.

This sequence joins TRBV27 and TRBJ2-1, with TRBD1 as a possible D gene (5 bases). Germline CDR1 and CDR2: MNHEY and SMNVEV (reference sequence). CDR3 length: 14 amino acids. V dropped 6 bases and J dropped 3 bases, with 12 bases sitting between them. CDR3 in DNA: TGTGCCAGCAGCCGTGGGGCAGTCTACAATGAGCAGTTCTTC. Its protein product is CASSRGAVYNEQFF.

The chain is built from TRBV5-1 and TRBJ2-2; TRBD1 is a possible D gene (6 bases). The CDR3 is 15 residues long. In germline, CDR1 is SGHRS, CDR2 YFSETQ. Trimming took 2 bases from V and 5 from J, leaving 13 bases between them. The CDR3 region is CASSFTWTATGELFF. In DNA form, the CDR3 reads TGCGCCAGCAGCTTCACCTGGACAGCTACCGGGGAGCTGTTTTTT. Drawing the rest from reference TRBV5-1 and TRBJ2-2, the complete variable domain is KAGVTQTPRYLIKTRGQQVTLSCSPISGHRSVSWYQQTPGQGLQFLFEYFSETQRNKGNFPGRFSGRQFSNSRSEMNVSTLELGDSALYLCASSFTWTATGELFFGEGSRLTVL.

The rearrangement links TRBV9 to TRBJ2-2, with 9 bases aligning to TRBD2. Germline-derived CDR1 and CDR2 are SGDLS and YYNGEE. This CDR3 is built from 16 residues. Unmatched junction bases numbered 10, after V lost 4 bases and J lost 6 bases. CDR3 nucleotide sequence: TGTGCCAGCAGCCTCATAGCGGGAGTGGGGGCCGGGGAGCTGTTTTTT. Amino acid sequence: CASSLIAGVGAGELFF.

The genes are TRBV2 and TRBJ1-5; 8 positions match TRBD1. This CDR3 has 15 amino acids. From germline, CDR1 is SNHLY and CDR2 FYNNEI. Trimming at V came to 6 bases and at J to 1 base, leaving 5 bases not matched to a gene. DNA of the CDR3: TGTGCCAGCAGCCTGGGACAGGAAAGCAATCAGCCCCAGCATTTT. Translation gives CASSLGQESNQPQHF.

The chain joins TRBV11-2 to TRBJ2-5; perhaps TRBD2 as D (5 bases). This CDR3 has 16 residues. CDR1 SGHAT and CDR2 FQNNGV come from the germline V gene. The V and J ends lost 5 bases and 2 bases respectively, with 18 bases between them. The CDR3 reads CASSLGLNPQQETQYF. Here the CDR3 DNA reads TGTGCCAGCAGCCTAGGACTTAACCCCCAACAAGAGACCCAGTACTTC.

The chain uses TRBV30 and TRBJ1-1, with 7 bases lining up with TRBD1. This CDR3 region has 13 residues. After removal of 7 bases from V and 1 base from J, the junction contained 6 bases not matched to a gene. Germline V lookup: CDR1 GTSNPN, CDR2 SVGIG (reference sequence). The CDR3: CAFHRGTNTEAFF. The CDR3 DNA reads as TGTGCCTTCCACAGGGGAACGAACACTGAAGCTTTCTTT.

This clone was observed many times. The chain has TRBV2 and TRBJ1-5; maybe TRBD1 (5 bases). Germline CDR1 SNHLY, CDR2 FYNNEI. V was trimmed by 7 bases and J by 3 bases, leaving 16 bases between them. This CDR3 comprises 15 residues. DNA for the CDR3: TGTGCCAGCATTTCCAGGTCGGGGGACAATCAGCCCCAGCATTTT. This codes for CASISRSGDNQPQHF.

The chain joins TRBV12-5 to TRBJ1-5; 8 bases match TRBD1. V was pared by 3 bases and J by 5 bases, with 9 bases of the junction left unmatched. Germline V gene lookup returns CDR1 LGHNT and CDR2 FRNRAP. The CDR3 spans 16 residues. The CDR3 spells CASGFTDRGFDQPQHF. DNA for the CDR3: TGTGCTAGTGGTTTCACTGACAGGGGTTTTGATCAGCCCCAGCATTTT.

The chain combines TRBV10-3 with TRBJ2-3; TRBD2 matches at 9 bases. CDR1 is ENHRY, CDR2 SYGVKD, per germline. After removal of 2 bases from V and 4 bases from J, the junction contained 7 bases not matched to a gene. This CDR3 is built from 16 residues. The CDR3 here is CAISEEGSGSADTQYF. In DNA, the CDR3 is TGTGCCATCAGTGAGGAGGGTAGCGGGAGCGCAGATACGCAGTATTTT.

The chain joins TRBV27 to TRBJ1-4; a possible D gene is TRBD1 (5 bases). The length of the CDR3 is 13 residues. Germline V gene data show CDR1 as MNHEY and CDR2 as SMNVEV (reference sequence). V lost 3 bases and J lost 8, with 10 bases in between. CDR3 nucleotide sequence: TGTGCCAGCAGTTTCGGGACTGCCGAAAAACTGTTTTTT. Amino acid sequence: CASSFGTAEKLFF.